This T cell receptor beta chain derives from a study of early T cells in non-severe SARS-CoV-2 infection (dated by TCRdb to about 2021). Context from the whole study: Bulk RNA from unsorted whole blood was used for TCR sequencing, so alpha and beta chains could not be paired.

This was a case-control study nested in a cohort of healthcare workers in London, UK, who had nasopharyngeal swab PCR tests and blood samples taken every week. Healthcare workers were enrolled in the week of the UK lockdown, from 23 to 31 March 2020, and were followed every week for up to roughly 15 weeks. This clonotype was detected ten times or more. No antigen is known for it. Base qualities are not recorded, but no much larger clone differs from it by a single base. Library preparation was by 5' RACE. Sequencing was carried out with a NextSeq 500. Unique molecular identifiers were attached to individual cDNA molecules in the TCR library protocol so that sequencing error and PCR bias could be corrected. TCR alpha and beta chains were both sequenced, and the abundances of alpha and beta sequences in each sample were closely correlated with each other. On the authors' methods: Decombinator V4 was used to annotate TCR sequences for V gene, J gene and CDR3. TCRs were defined as expanded if a significant change between any two time points was detected under a Poisson model with p below 0.0001. Abundances of TCRs were expressed as counts per million after normalisation to the total number of TCRs sequenced in each sample. TRAV1-2 paired with TRAJ12, TRAJ20 or TRAJ33 defined MAIT TCRs, while TRAV10 paired with TRAJ18 defined iNKT TCRs. A search of VDJdb, accessed on 1 November 2021, was run for TCRs annotated to CMV, EBV and SARS-CoV-2, with TCRs annotated for multiple antigens excluded. TCRdb's own reprocessing of the public reads used fastp at Q25 and MiXCR and kept productive beta chains. Rows matching on CDR3 protein sequence are summarized as one entry with the most common DNA and genes. Clone size and V and J calls follow TCRdb, not the original study. The sample table shows tens of thousands of distinct CDR3 sequences, and more than 10% are seen once. The ten top clones hold 3.5% to 5.5% of the sample.

Compared with germline, V lacks 5 bases and J lacks 2 bases; bases without a gene match: 8. Reading from cysteine to phenylalanine, the CDR3 counts 15 amino acids. The CDR3 DNA has 45 bases and is translated from base 1. Via the germline V gene, CDR1 is SGDLS and CDR2 YYNGEE. General study outcomes and caveats: Matching against VDJdb was skewed toward anti-spike CD8 responses, likely underestimated virus-specific expansions, and missed private and CD4 specificities.

Sequenced: whole blood. This TCR came from an adult who was a healthcare worker with PCR-confirmed SARS-CoV-2 infection or an uninfected control (not recorded which). The rearrangement combines TRBV9 with TRBJ1-1; 8 of the junction bases match TRBD1. The CDR3: CASRVGQALNTEAFF. The nucleotide sequence is TGTGCCAGCAGAGTGGGACAGGCTCTCAACACTGAAGCTTTCTTT.